This note documents a single TCR beta chain sequence. Its antigen remains unknown. Germline V CDR1 and CDR2: SQVTM, ANQGSEA. The CDR3 runs to 14 residues. J was trimmed by 3 bases and V by 4 bases; bases with no gene match: 5. A second PCR of 7 to 11 cycles used a sample-barcoded 5' primer and a J-beta primer mix. Each cDNA molecule, via a template-switch adaptor with 12 random nucleotides, was tagged. MiXCR was run by TCRdb on the 5' RACE reads, yielding one entry per CDR3 protein. Of roughly 500,000 distinct CDR3 sequences listed, 25% to 30% are singletons. The data originate from a study of blood T cells in healthy people across ages. Study overall: Template switching retrieved approximately one barcoded beta molecule for each two T cells. Study-wide results and caveats: Age brought a roughly linear fall in TCR beta diversity measured per million T cells. Without sorted subsets, naive and antigen-experienced compartments could not be conclusively compared.

The V call is TRBV29-1, the J call TRBJ2-2; 7 nucleotides match TRBD1. Sequences were obtained from blood. The receptor comes from a woman in her 70s in good health. The CDR3 nucleotides are TGCAGCGTTGTGTTTCAGGGGGACACCGGGGAGCTGTTTTTT. Translating it yields CSVVFQGDTGELFF.